These T cell receptor beta chains were read from a single sample in a study of CXCR3-negative and CXCR3-positive naive CD8 T cells. TCRdb re-analyzed the 5' RACE reads; it lists each CDR3 protein once, without DNA. In all, the sample yields around 4,500 distinct CDR3 sequences. Sequencing input: naive CXCR3+ CD8+ T cells from blood. These receptor sequences come from a human donor in good health. Some clones in this sample may be carry-over from other donors' samples. CDR3s include the opening cysteine and the closing phenylalanine or tryptophan. Size values are once, few and many counts, or a class for expanded clones, and some rows have none.

CDR3 protein	J gene	V gene	clone size
CASSVAGREAFF	TRBJ1-1	TRBV9	-
CSVEGAQETQYF	TRBJ2-5	TRBV29-1	-
CASGPGQYYNEQFF	TRBJ2-1	TRBV12-5	-
CATSRDLSMTYEQYF	TRBJ2-7	TRBV15	-
CASSVGPGLAGSYNEQFF	TRBJ2-1	TRBV9	-
CASSEYAGAQTEQYF	TRBJ2-7	TRBV25-1	-
CSARDPDSNYGYTF	TRBJ1-2	TRBV20-1	medium-sized
CASSYAGDPYNEQFF	TRBJ2-1	TRBV13	-
CATRLGTGLYEQYF	TRBJ2-7	TRBV13	medium-sized
CATQQGSYEQYF	TRBJ2-7	TRBV2	-
CASSPRAGDNEQFF	TRBJ2-1	TRBV7-9	-
CASAHRGLVTQYF	TRBJ2-5	TRBV25-1	-
CASSYGNEQFF	TRBJ2-1	TRBV6-5	-
CASSFTESSNQPQHF	TRBJ1-5	TRBV12-3/TRBV12-4	-
CASSSIRGSGTGELFF	TRBJ2-2	TRBV9	-
CSARNRVSYEQYF	TRBJ2-7	TRBV20-1	-
CSVSGTSLYDEQFF	TRBJ2-1	TRBV29-1	medium-sized
CASSLSGLAGHNEQFF	TRBJ2-1	TRBV28	-
CASSLGDSNQPQHF	TRBJ1-5	TRBV11-3	-
CASSRGGQDQYEQYF	TRBJ2-7	TRBV6-5	-
CSARGMRLAGAGNEQFF	TRBJ2-1	TRBV20-1	-
CASSLSGSYNEQFF	TRBJ2-1	TRBV28	-